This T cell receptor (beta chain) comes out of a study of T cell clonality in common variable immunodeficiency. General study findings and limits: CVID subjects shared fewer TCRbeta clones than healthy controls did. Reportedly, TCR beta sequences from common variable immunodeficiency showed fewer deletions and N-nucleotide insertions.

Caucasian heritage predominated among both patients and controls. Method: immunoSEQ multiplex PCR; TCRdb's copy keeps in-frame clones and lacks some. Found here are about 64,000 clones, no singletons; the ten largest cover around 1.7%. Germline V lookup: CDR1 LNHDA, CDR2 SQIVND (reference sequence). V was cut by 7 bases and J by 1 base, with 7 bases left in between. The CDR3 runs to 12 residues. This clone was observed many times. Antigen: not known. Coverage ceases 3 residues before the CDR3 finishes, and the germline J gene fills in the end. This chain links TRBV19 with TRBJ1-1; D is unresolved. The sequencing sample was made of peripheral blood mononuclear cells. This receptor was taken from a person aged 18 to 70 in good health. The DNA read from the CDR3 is TGTGCCAGTACCCCTAGGAACACTGAA. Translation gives CASTPRNTE. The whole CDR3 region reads CASTPRNTEAFF.